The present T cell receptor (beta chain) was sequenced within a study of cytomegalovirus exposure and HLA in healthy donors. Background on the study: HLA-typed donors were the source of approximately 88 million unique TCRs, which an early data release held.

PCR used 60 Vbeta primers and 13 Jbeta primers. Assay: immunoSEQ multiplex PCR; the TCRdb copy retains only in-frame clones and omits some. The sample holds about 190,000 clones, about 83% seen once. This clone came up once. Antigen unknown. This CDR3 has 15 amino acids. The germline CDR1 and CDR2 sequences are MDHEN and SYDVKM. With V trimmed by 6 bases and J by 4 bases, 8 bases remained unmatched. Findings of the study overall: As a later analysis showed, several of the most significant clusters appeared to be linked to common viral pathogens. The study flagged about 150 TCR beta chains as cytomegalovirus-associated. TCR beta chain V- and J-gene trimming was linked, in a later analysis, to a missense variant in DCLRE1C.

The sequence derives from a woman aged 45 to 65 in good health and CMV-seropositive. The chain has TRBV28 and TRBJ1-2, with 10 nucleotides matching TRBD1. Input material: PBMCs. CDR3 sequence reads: CASRPWDRGSYGYTF. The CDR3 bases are TGTGCCAGCAGACCTTGGGACAGGGGTTCCTATGGCTACACCTTC.